This T cell receptor (beta chain) emerged from a study of beta chain features in type 1 diabetes. As for the study in general: All samples yielded 107,917,701 examined sorted cells.

In the case of this clone: Its antigen is unidentified.

The investigators reverse transcribed all of the isolated RNA, so they sequenced expressed TCRB transcripts. Sequencing used immunoSEQ multiplex PCR; TCRdb keeps in-frame clones, though not all of them. The sample records hundreds of thousands of clones, 15% being singletons. Study results and caveats: A potential influence of HLA type upon TCRB rearrangement remained unresolved herein. Naive, central memory and Treg TCRB repertoires seemed to resemble each other more closely in patients than they did in healthy donors. The study found moderately but significantly shorter TCRB CDR3s in all four CD4+ subsets of Type 1 diabetes patients.

V lost 5 bases to trimming and J lost 2 bases, with 12 bases between them. Germline-derived CDR1 and CDR2 are SGHTA and FQGTGA. CDR3 length equals 14 residues. Specimen: naive CD4+ T cells from blood. The source of this sequence is a young man in good health. The chain employs TRBV7-3 and TRBJ1-1, with no clear D. Written as DNA, the CDR3 is TGTGCCAGCAGCCCCCGGGCCGACAACACTGAAGCTTTCTTT. It codes for CASSPRADNTEAFF.